This T cell receptor (beta chain) was identified during a study of shared clonotypes between healthy human individuals. Study in general: Per-donor plates numbered three CD4 naive, three CD4 memory, two CD8 naive and one CD8 memory.

Study results and caveats: Memory subsets generally showed smaller estimated richness than naive subsets did.

The study enrolled healthy HIV-negative adults without recent acute infections or vaccinations as donors. TCRdb's table, derived via immunoSEQ multiplex PCR, lists solely in-frame clones and lacks some. The data contain about 1.5 million clones, around 98% of them singletons. About this clone: Its antigen is unidentified.

The sample consisted of naive CD4+ T cells sorted from blood. Subset indicated: CD45RA+ positively selected. The clonotype was recovered from a man aged 25-45 years in good health.

The CDR3 bases are TGTGCCAGCAGCTTAGAACTGAACACCGGGGAGCTGTTTTTT. Translating it yields CASSLELNTGELFF. V gene TRBV11-3 combines with J gene TRBJ2-2, with unresolved D. The germline CDR1 and CDR2 sequences are SGHNT and YENEEA. CDR3 length: 14 residues. The V end was cut by 0 bases, the J end by 1 base, with 3 bases between.